These T cell receptor beta chains were read from a single sample in a study of identical twins. A single record per CDR3 protein comes from TCRdb applying MiXCR to the 5' RACE reads. The profile shows 520,000 or so distinct CDR3 sequences, around 20% of them singletons. These data also featured in a second study, about T cells expressing NK-cell markers.

Sample: CD4+ T cells sorted from blood. These receptor sequences come from a woman under 30 in good health. Each CDR3 is given with its conserved first and last residue. A D gene is named only where the DNA matches it firmly. Some rows have no size entry. The others give once, few or many, or a class for an expanded clone.

D,size,J,V,CDR3,DNA
TRBD1,few,TRBJ1-1,TRBV11-2,CASSSRPGYTGQGSKAFF,TGTGCCAGCAGCTCCCGACCTGGATATACGGGACAGGGGAGTAAGGCTTTCTTT
TRBD1,few,TRBJ2-5,TRBV5-1,CASSFGQGPATQYF,TGCGCCAGCTCGTTCGGACAGGGGCCGGCGACCCAGTACTTC
.,few,TRBJ2-7,TRBV29-1,CSAKAGNPYEQYF,TGCAGCGCCAAAGCCGGGAACCCCTACGAGCAGTACTTC
TRBD2,.,TRBJ2-3,TRBV5-6,CASSLGPSGSPTDTQYF,TGTGCCAGCAGCTTGGGCCCTAGCGGAAGTCCCACAGATACGCAGTATTTT
.,many,TRBJ1-4,TRBV6-1,CASRGDGNEKLFF,TGTGCCAGCAGAGGCGACGGGAATGAAAAACTGTTTTTT
.,few,TRBJ2-7,TRBV29-1,CSVEGHRESEQYF,TGCAGCGTTGAAGGGCACCGGGAGTCCGAGCAGTACTTC
.,few,TRBJ2-1,TRBV10-2,CASRPGIAGIRQFF,TGCGCCAGCAGACCGGGGATTGCGGGTATCAGGCAGTTCTTC
.,.,TRBJ1-1,TRBV27,CASSFRRLTPKGGTEAFF,TGTGCCAGCAGTTTTCGTAGGCTAACACCCAAAGGCGGCACTGAAGCTTTCTTT
TRBD1,.,TRBJ1-2,TRBV10-2,CASRTTGAGYTF,TGCGCCAGCAGAACGACAGGGGCAGGCTACACCTTC
.,.,TRBJ1-2,TRBV6-2/TRBV6-3,CASSYSRMGYTF,TGTGCCAGCAGTTACTCAAGGATGGGCTACACCTTC
.,.,TRBJ2-7,TRBV6-5,CASSYSFSEGYEQYF,TGTGCCAGCAGTTACTCGTTTTCGGAGGGCTACGAGCAGTACTTC
.,many,TRBJ1-4,TRBV5-1,CASSLGATNEKLFF,TGTGCCAGCAGCTTAGGGGCAACTAATGAAAAACTGTTTTTT
TRBD1,many,TRBJ1-1,TRBV2,CASTKQGDTEAFF,TGTGCCAGCACCAAACAGGGGGACACTGAAGCTTTCTTT
TRBD2,.,TRBJ2-3,TRBV20-1,CSASQSGTSGDTQYF,TGCAGTGCTAGTCAGAGCGGGACCTCGGGGGATACGCAGTATTTT
TRBD2,few,TRBJ2-2,TRBV12-3/TRBV12-4,CASSTSWGGRGTGELFF,TGTGCCAGCAGCACCTCCTGGGGGGGTAGGGGCACCGGGGAGCTGTTTTTT
.,.,TRBJ2-5,TRBV12-3/TRBV12-4,CASMGYEETQYF,TGTGCCAGCATGGGGTATGAAGAGACCCAGTACTTC
TRBD1,.,TRBJ1-2,TRBV7-2,CASSLGTGRYGYTF,TGTGCCAGCAGCTTAGGGACAGGGCGGTATGGCTACACCTTC
TRBD2,.,TRBJ2-4,TRBV20-1,CSAQYGGVGKNIQYF,TGCAGTGCTCAATATGGGGGGGTAGGGAAAAACATTCAGTACTTC
TRBD1,.,TRBJ2-5,TRBV20-1,CSARDSGQGVLSGTQYF,TGCAGTGCTAGAGATTCTGGACAGGGGGTCCTCTCGGGGACCCAGTACTTC
.,few,TRBJ1-2,TRBV12-3/TRBV12-4,CASRGEGRSIDGYTF,TGTGCCAGCAGGGGGGAGGGGCGCTCAATCGATGGCTACACCTTC
.,.,TRBJ1-1,TRBV6-1,CASSPVWNTEAFF,TGTGCCAGCAGTCCCGTATGGAACACTGAAGCTTTCTTT
.,few,TRBJ1-1,TRBV25-1,CASSTIGPEGEAFF,TGTGCCAGCAGTACTATAGGCCCCGAGGGGGAAGCTTTCTTT
TRBD1,many,TRBJ2-7,TRBV25-1,CASSAGQGAYEQYF,TGTGCCAGCAGTGCGGGACAGGGGGCCTACGAGCAGTACTTC
.,once,TRBJ2-7,TRBV5-5,CASSFFYGAGSYEQYF,TGTGCCAGCAGCTTTTTTTATGGGGCAGGGTCCTACGAGCAGTACTTC
.,few,TRBJ1-2,TRBV10-3,CATTGPNYGYTF,TGTGCCACCACGGGACCGAACTATGGCTACACCTTC